This passage covers 23 T cell receptor beta chains from one sample sequenced in a study of T-cell memory formation after mild COVID-19. TCRdb independently ran MiXCR on the 5' RACE reads; one entry per CDR3 protein. This sample carries about 540,000 distinct CDR3 sequences, roughly 20% of them seen once, and the ten largest clones take around 13%. Specimen: PBMCs or a T cell subset sorted from them (not recorded which). The receptor source for this set is an adult woman who had mild COVID-19 (a few samples of this study predate the infection). Cell type and time point are not known.

The chain couples TRBV9 to TRBJ1-2; 10 bases align to TRBD1. The germline V gene encodes CDR1 SGDLS and CDR2 YYNGEE. The CDR3 is made up of 17 amino acids. The ends lost 0 bases at V and 5 bases at J; junction bases unmatched: 10. CDR3: CASSVGPQGQGSYGYTF. The DNA of the CDR3 is TGTGCCAGCAGCGTAGGGCCTCAGGGACAGGGGAGTTATGGCTACACCTTC.

The chain joins TRBV6-5 to TRBJ1-6; D not resolved. CDR1 is MNHEY, CDR2 SVGAGI, per germline. The CDR3 is 11 residues long. Trimming removed 5 bases from V and 12 bases from J, with 8 bases in between. The CDR3 DNA reads as TGTGCCAGCAGTAACGGGGTACCCCTCCACTTT. This encodes CASSNGVPLHF.

The rearrangement links TRBV5-1 to TRBJ1-1; D is perhaps TRBD1 (5 bases). CDR3 length: 17 amino acids. In germline, CDR1 is SGHRS, CDR2 YFSETQ. The V end was cut by 0 bases, the J end by 0 bases, with 15 bases between. CDR3 nucleotide sequence: TGCGCCAGCAGCTTGGACTGGGGCTGGAACATGAACACTGAAGCTTTCTTT. Amino acids: CASSLDWGWNMNTEAFF. Complete variable domain (other parts from reference TRBV5-1 and TRBJ1-1): KAGVTQTPRYLIKTRGQQVTLSCSPISGHRSVSWYQQTPGQGLQFLFEYFSETQRNKGNFPGRFSGRQFSNSRSEMNVSTLELGDSALYLCASSLDWGWNMNTEAFFGQGTRLTVV.

This clonotype was seen more than once but under ten times. The rearrangement links TRBV6-6 to TRBJ1-1; TRBD1 agrees at 7 bases. CDR3 length: 16 amino acids. The trim removed 3 bases at V and 3 bases at J, leaving 10 bases unmatched. Germline CDR1 and CDR2: MNHNY and SVGAGI (reference sequence). In nucleotides, the CDR3 is TGTGCCAGCAGTTATAGTCCCGACAGGGAGGACACTGAAGCTTTCTTT. This gives the protein CASSYSPDREDTEAFF.

In DNA, the CDR3 is TGTGCCAGCAGTGCGTGGGGCACCCCCACAGATACGCAGTATTTT. Translated, it gives CASSAWGTPTDTQYF. This sequence joins TRBV2 and TRBJ2-3, with D perhaps matching TRBD1 (5 bases). The CDR3 has 15 amino acids. In germline, CDR1 is SNHLY, CDR2 FYNNEI. V was cut by 4 bases and J by 2 bases, with 13 bases left in between.

This clonotype has only a few counts. The V gene is TRBV15, the J gene TRBJ2-5, with D tentatively TRBD1 (7 bases). V was cut by 8 bases and J by 2 bases, with 12 bases left in between. Germline V CDR1 and CDR2: LNHNV, YYDKDF (reference sequence). The CDR3 has 13 residues. The DNA of the CDR3 is TGTGCCACCGGGGGGACAGCACAAGAGACCCAGTACTTC. This encodes CATGGTAQETQYF.

This clonotype was seen a handful of times. The chain uses TRBV20-1 and TRBJ1-6; possible D gene TRBD1, 5 bases. CDR3 length: 17 amino acids. Germline V gives CDR1 DFQATT, CDR2 SNEGSKA (reference sequence). The V and J ends lost 0 bases and 2 bases respectively, with 14 bases between them. The DNA for the CDR3 is TGCAGTGCTAGAGATTCGGCAGGGACGACCTATAATTCACCCCTCCACTTT. Its protein is CSARDSAGTTYNSPLHF.

This clonotype was counted at least ten times. The chain joins TRBV12-3 or TRBV12-4 to TRBJ2-4, with unresolved D. The CDR3 contains 13 residues. V lost 5 bases to trimming and J lost 0 bases, with 5 bases between them. CDR3 DNA: TGTGCCAGCAGTGACTTAGCCAAAAACATTCAGTACTTC. It codes for CASSDLAKNIQYF.

This clonotype was seen only a few times. V gene TRBV3-1 combines with J gene TRBJ2-7; D call uncertain. Germline-derived CDR1 and CDR2 are LGHDT and YNNKEL (reference sequence). The V end was cut by 5 bases, the J end by 4 bases, with 15 bases between. The CDR3 is 14 residues long. DNA for the CDR3: TGTGCCAGCAGCACGACTGCAGTGGGATACGAGCAGTACTTC. Its translation is CASSTTAVGYEQYF.

V usage is TRBV19 and J usage is TRBJ1-6, with D possibly TRBD1 on 5 matching bases. CDR1 and CDR2 (germline): LNHDA, SQIVND (reference sequence). The length of the CDR3 is 16 residues. V was shortened by 6 bases and J by 11 bases, with 23 bases between the two germline ends. The CDR3 region has the DNA TGTGCCAGTAGAATCCTACCGGGACCCTCCGAGGCACCCCTCCACTTT. This codes for CASRILPGPSEAPLHF.

The chain carries TRBV20-1 and TRBJ1-2, with a tentative D call TRBD1 (5 bases). CDR1 is DFQATT, CDR2 SNEGSKA, per germline (reference sequence). V gave up 6 bases and J gave up 6 bases, with 17 bases separating them. The CDR3 consists of 13 residues. CDR3 sequence: CSATRDPRDGYTF. The CDR3 nucleotides are TGCAGTGCCACCCGGGACCCACGCGATGGCTACACCTTC.

At least ten counts were recorded for this clonotype. The rearrangement uses TRBV7-2 and TRBJ2-3; D possibly corresponds to TRBD2 (5 bases). The V end was cut by 5 bases, the J end by 5 bases, with 8 bases between. Germline V gene lookup returns CDR1 SGHTA and CDR2 FQGNSA. The CDR3 covers 12 residues. The CDR3 coding sequence is TGTGCCAGCAGCCGCCGGGGAGATACGCAGTATTTT. Translating gives CASSRRGDTQYF.

CDR3 bases: TGTGCCAGCAGCCTCTGGACAGTCTACAATGAGCAGTTCTTC. Translating gives CASSLWTVYNEQFF. The rearrangement joins TRBV5-4 to TRBJ2-1; D possibly corresponds to TRBD1 (6 bases). V lost 4 bases, J lost 3 bases, and 11 bases lay in between. Germline loops: CDR1 SGHNT, CDR2 YYREEE (reference sequence). This CDR3 region has 14 residues. The complete variable domain, with remaining parts taken from reference TRBV5-4 and TRBJ2-1, reads ETGVTQSPTHLIKTRGQQVTLRCSSQSGHNTVSWYQQALGQGPQFIFQYYREEENGRGNFPPRFSGLQFPNYSSELNVNALELDDSALYLCASSLWTVYNEQFFGPGTRLTVL.

This clonotype was counted many times. V and J are TRBV29-1 and TRBJ2-7, with D possibly being TRBD1 or TRBD2 (5 bases each). The CDR3 runs to 13 residues. V was clipped by 5 bases and J by 0 bases, with 11 bases between them. Per germline, CDR1 SQVTM and CDR2 ANQGSEA. The chain's CDR3 is CSVPGRSSYEQYF. Here the CDR3 DNA reads TGCAGCGTTCCGGGACGGAGCTCCTACGAGCAGTACTTC.

V gene TRBV7-9 combines with J gene TRBJ2-7; D unresolved. CDR1 and CDR2 (germline): SEHNR, FQNEAQ (reference sequence). V shed 1 base and J shed 2 bases, with 18 bases lying between them. The CDR3 is made up of 17 amino acids. The CDR3 coding sequence is TGTGCCAGCAGCTTAGTCCGATTTGTGGCTACTACCTACGAGCAGTACTTC. Translating gives CASSLVRFVATTYEQYF.

The chain has TRBV13 and TRBJ2-4, with D uncertain. The CDR3 runs to 14 residues. The germline V gene encodes CDR1 PRHDT and CDR2 FYEKMQ (reference sequence). The V and J ends lost 3 bases and 4 bases respectively, with 10 bases between them. CDR3 residues: CASSFPAGKNIQYF. As DNA, the CDR3 is TGTGCCAGCAGCTTCCCAGCCGGGAAAAACATTCAGTACTTC. Full variable domain (rest looked up from reference TRBV13 and TRBJ2-4): AAGVIQSPRHLIKEKRETATLKCYPIPRHDTVYWYQQGPGQDPQFLISFYEKMQSDKGSIPDRFSAQQFSDYHSELNMSSLELGDSALYFCASSFPAGKNIQYFGAGTRLSVL.

This clonotype was recorded a few times. The genes are TRBV4-2 and TRBJ2-1; 9 bases agree with TRBD1. From germline, CDR1 is LGHNA and CDR2 YNFKEQ. The CDR3 sequence is 17 residues long. J was trimmed by 12 bases and V by 0 bases; bases with no gene match: 15. In DNA form, the CDR3 reads TGTGCCAGCAGCCAAGAATTCGGGACAGGGTTTGAAGGTGGGCAGTTCTTC. This translates into CASSQEFGTGFEGGQFF.

The chain uses TRBV10-3 and TRBJ2-1, with 9 bases that match TRBD2. From germline, CDR1 is ENHRY and CDR2 SYGVKD. V was clipped by 0 bases and J by 1 base; unmatched bases: 10. The CDR3 covers 19 residues. The CDR3 DNA reads TGTGCCATCAGTGAGTCGAGTAGCGGGAGATTATCATCCTACAATGAGCAGTTCTTC. This sequence encodes CAISESSSGRLSSYNEQFF.

CDR3 sequence reads: CSAREDGNTEAFF. DNA for the CDR3: TGCAGTGCTAGGGAGGACGGCAACACTGAAGCTTTCTTT. The chain has TRBV20-1 and TRBJ1-1; D is unresolved. The CDR3 loop spans 13 amino acids. The germline V gene encodes CDR1 DFQATT and CDR2 SNEGSKA (reference sequence). The V gene lost 3 bases and the J gene lost 2 bases, with 10 bases spanning the gap.

The rearrangement links TRBV12-3 or TRBV12-4 to TRBJ2-1; D is possibly TRBD2 (7 bases). The CDR3 extends over 15 amino acids. Trimming took off 8 bases at V and 12 bases at J, with 26 bases between the two ends. In DNA form, the CDR3 reads TGTGCCAGCCTACCGGTCGGGGGGCTCCCCACGGGGCAGTTCTTC. This translates into CASLPVGGLPTGQFF.

Only a few counts were recorded for this clonotype. V and J are TRBV5-1 and TRBJ1-5; the D is unclear. Deletions cut 3 bases from V and 5 bases from J, with 9 bases between. This CDR3 spans 13 amino acids. From germline, CDR1 is SGHRS and CDR2 YFSETQ. This CDR3 is CASSYAWDQPQHF. The DNA for the CDR3 is TGCGCCAGCAGCTACGCCTGGGATCAGCCCCAGCATTTT.

This clonotype was observed many times. V and J are TRBV12-3 or TRBV12-4 and TRBJ2-4; TRBD1 is a possible D gene (5 bases). V was shortened by 1 base and J by 8 bases, with 9 bases between the two germline ends. The CDR3 runs 13 residues. In nucleotides, the CDR3 is TGTGCCAGCAGTTTAGATCAGGGATACATTCAGTACTTC. Translating gives CASSLDQGYIQYF.

The chain links TRBV5-1 to TRBJ1-3; D remains unclear. Trimming pared 0 bases from V and 1 base from J, leaving 5 bases between. The germline V gene encodes CDR1 SGHRS and CDR2 YFSETQ. The CDR3 loop spans 14 amino acids. CDR3 sequence (DNA): TGCGCCAGCAGCTTGGACAATTCTGGAAACACCATATATTTT. It yields the protein CASSLDNSGNTIYF.